The 2 T cell receptor beta chains presented below share a single source sample, sequenced in a study of blood T cell repertoires in COVID-19. The assay was immunoSEQ multiplex PCR, and TCRdb's table has in-frame clones only and misses some. The sample holds approximately 490,000 clones, roughly nine tenths seen once. Sequencing was performed on PBMCs or T cells enriched from blood (not recorded which). These receptor sequences come from a woman between 55 and 75 years old who had recovered from COVID-19.

V usage is TRBV15 and J usage is TRBJ2-3; perhaps TRBD2 as D (5 bases). The CDR3 consists of 15 residues. V lost 0 bases and J 2 bases, leaving 9 bases between the germline ends. The germline V gene has CDR1 LNHNV and CDR2 YYDKDF (reference sequence). DNA for the CDR3: TGTGCCACCAGCAGAGATCTCGGGGTCACAGATACGCAGTATTTT. Translating it yields CATSRDLGVTDTQYF.

Of note for this clone: Other nucleotide sequences in the sample specify the same CDR3. The V gene is TRBV4-2, the J gene TRBJ1-2; unclear D gene. The CDR3 sequence is 14 residues long. CDR1 is LGHNA, CDR2 YNFKEQ, per germline. The V and J ends lost 0 bases and 2 bases respectively, with 7 bases between them. The CDR3 is CASSQESVNYGYTF. Here the CDR3 DNA reads TGTGCCAGCAGCCAAGAATCGGTGAACTATGGCTACACCTTC.